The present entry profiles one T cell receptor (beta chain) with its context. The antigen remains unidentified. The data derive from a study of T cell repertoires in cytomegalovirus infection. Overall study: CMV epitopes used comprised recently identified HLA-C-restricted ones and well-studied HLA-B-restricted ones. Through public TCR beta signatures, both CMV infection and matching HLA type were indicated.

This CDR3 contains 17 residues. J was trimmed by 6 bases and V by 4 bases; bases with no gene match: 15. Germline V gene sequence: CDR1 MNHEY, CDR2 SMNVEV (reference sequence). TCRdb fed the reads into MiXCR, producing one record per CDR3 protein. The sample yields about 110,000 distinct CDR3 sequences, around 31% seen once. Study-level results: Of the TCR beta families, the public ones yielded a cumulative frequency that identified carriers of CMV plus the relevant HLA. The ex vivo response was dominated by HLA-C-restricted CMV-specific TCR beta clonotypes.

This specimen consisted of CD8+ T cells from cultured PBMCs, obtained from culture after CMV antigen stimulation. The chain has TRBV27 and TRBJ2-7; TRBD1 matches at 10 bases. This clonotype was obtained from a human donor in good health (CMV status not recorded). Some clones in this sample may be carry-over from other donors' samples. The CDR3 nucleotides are TGTGCCAGCAGTTCACCACCCCCGGGACAGGGGTCTTGCGAGCAGTACTTC. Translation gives CASSSPPPGQGSCEQYF.